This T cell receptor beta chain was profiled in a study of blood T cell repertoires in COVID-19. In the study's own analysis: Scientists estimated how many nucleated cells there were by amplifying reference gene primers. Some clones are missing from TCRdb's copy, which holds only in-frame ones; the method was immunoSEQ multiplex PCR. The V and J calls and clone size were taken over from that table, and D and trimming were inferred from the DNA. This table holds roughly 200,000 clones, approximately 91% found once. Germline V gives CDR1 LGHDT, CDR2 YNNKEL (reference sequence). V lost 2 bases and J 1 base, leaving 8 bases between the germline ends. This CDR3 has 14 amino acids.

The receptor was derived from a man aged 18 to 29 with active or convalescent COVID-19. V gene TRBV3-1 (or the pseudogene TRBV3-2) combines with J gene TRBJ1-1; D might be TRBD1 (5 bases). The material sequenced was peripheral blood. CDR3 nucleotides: TGTGCCAGCAGCCAATTAGACAGGAACACTGAAGCTTTCTTT. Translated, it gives CASSQLDRNTEAFF.